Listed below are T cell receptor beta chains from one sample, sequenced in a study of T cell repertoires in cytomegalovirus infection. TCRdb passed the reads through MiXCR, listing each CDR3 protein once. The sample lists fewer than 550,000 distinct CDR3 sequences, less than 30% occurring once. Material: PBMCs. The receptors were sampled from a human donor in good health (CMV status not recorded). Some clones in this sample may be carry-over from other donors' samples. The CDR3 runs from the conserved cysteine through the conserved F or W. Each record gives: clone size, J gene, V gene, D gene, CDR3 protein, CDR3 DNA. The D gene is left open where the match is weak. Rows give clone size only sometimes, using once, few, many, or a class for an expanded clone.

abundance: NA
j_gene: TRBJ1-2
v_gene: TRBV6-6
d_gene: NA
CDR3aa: CASSPPTVNYGYTF
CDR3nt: TGTGCCAGCAGTCCCCCGACAGTAAACTATGGCTACACCTTC

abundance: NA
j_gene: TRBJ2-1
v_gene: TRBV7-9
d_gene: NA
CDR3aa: CASSLGWTYDEQFF
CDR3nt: TGTGCCAGCAGCTTAGGATGGACTTATGACGAGCAGTTCTTC

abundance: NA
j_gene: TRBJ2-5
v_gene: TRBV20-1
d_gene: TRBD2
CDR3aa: CSATPLREGRETQYF
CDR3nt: TGCAGTGCTACCCCCTTGCGGGAGGGCCGTGAGACCCAGTACTTC

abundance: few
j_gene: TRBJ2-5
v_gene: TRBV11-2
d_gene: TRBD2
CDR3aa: CASSPTSGSIKTQYF
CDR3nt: TGTGCCAGCAGCCCGACTAGCGGGAGTATTAAGACCCAGTACTTC

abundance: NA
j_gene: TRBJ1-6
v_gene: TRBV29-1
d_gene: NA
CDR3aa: CSVSGEEGSPLHF
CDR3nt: TGCAGCGTTTCCGGGGAAGAAGGTTCACCCCTCCACTTT

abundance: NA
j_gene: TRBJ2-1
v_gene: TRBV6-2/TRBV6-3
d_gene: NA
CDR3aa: CASSSHTSFRFF
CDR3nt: TGTGCCAGCAGTTCTCACACTAGTTTTCGGTTCTTC

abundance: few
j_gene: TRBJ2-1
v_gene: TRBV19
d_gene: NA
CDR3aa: CASSIPLENEQFF
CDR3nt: TGTGCCAGTAGTATCCCTTTGGAGAATGAGCAGTTCTTC

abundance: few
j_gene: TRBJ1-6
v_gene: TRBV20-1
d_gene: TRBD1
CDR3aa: CSAKPDRDNSPLHF
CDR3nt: TGCAGTGCTAAGCCGGACAGGGATAATTCACCCCTCCACTTT

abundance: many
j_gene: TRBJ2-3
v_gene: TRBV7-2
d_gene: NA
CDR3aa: CASSSALHTQYF
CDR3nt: TGTGCCAGCAGCTCCGCCCTGCATACGCAGTATTTT

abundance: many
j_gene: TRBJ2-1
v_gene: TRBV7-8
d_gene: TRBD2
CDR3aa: CASRYSGTSGSQFF
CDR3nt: TGTGCCAGCAGGTATTCCGGGACTAGCGGCTCGCAGTTCTTC

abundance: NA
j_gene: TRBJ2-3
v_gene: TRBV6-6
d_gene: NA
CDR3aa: CASSPKDTQYF
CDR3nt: TGTGCCAGCAGTCCGAAAGATACGCAGTATTTT

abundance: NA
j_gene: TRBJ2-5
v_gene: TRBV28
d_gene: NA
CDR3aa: CASRKGTNQETQYF
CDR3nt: TGTGCCAGCAGAAAAGGGACCAATCAAGAGACCCAGTACTTC

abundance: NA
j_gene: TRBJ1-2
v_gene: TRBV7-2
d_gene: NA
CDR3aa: CASSFSQGSYGYTF
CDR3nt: TGTGCCAGCAGCTTTTCGCAGGGCTCCTATGGCTACACCTTC

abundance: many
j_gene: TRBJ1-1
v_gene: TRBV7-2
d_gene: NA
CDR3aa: CASSLIWGSMAEAFF
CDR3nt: TGTGCCAGCAGCTTAATATGGGGTTCGATGGCTGAAGCTTTCTTT

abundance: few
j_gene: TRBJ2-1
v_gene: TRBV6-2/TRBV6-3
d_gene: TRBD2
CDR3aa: CASRQGRVYAYNEQFF
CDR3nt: TGTGCCAGCCGTCAAGGGAGGGTATACGCCTACAATGAGCAGTTCTTC

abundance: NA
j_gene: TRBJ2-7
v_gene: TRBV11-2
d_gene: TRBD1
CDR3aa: CASSDYLDRGNWEQYF
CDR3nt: TGTGCCAGCAGCGATTACCTGGACAGGGGTAATTGGGAGCAGTACTTC

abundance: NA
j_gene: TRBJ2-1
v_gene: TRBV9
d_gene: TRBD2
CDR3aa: CASSVGSSGSDEQFF
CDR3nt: TGTGCCAGCAGCGTAGGGAGTAGCGGGAGCGATGAGCAGTTCTTC

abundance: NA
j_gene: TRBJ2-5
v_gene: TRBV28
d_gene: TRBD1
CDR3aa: CASSDRTGLTSRTQYF
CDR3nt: TGTGCCAGCAGTGACCGGACAGGGTTGACCAGCCGGACCCAGTACTTC

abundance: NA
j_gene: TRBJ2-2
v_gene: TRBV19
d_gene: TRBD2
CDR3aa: CASSIGTSVNTGELFF
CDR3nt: TGTGCCAGTAGTATCGGGACTAGCGTGAACACCGGGGAGCTGTTTTTT

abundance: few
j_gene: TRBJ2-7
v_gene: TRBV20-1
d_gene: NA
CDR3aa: CSAPLSSYEQYF
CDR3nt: TGCAGTGCCCCCTTGAGCTCCTACGAGCAGTACTTC

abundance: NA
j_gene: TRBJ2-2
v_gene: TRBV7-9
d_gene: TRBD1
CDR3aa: CASSSGQGADAGELFF
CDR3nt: TGTGCCAGCAGCTCGGGACAGGGGGCCGACGCCGGGGAGCTGTTTTTT

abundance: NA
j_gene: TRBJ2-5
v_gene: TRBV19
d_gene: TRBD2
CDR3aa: CASSFGLAETQYF
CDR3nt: TGTGCCAGTAGTTTCGGACTAGCAGAGACCCAGTACTTC

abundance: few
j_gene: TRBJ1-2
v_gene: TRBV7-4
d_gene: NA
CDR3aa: CASSHQRGASYGYTF
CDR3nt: TGTGCCAGCAGCCACCAGCGGGGGGCTTCTTATGGCTACACCTTC

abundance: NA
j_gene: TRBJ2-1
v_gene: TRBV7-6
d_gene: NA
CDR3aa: CASMQGRVSSYNEQFF
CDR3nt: TGTGCCAGCATGCAGGGGAGGGTCAGCTCCTACAATGAGCAGTTCTTC

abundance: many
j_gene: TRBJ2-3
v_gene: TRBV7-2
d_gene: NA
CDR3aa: CASSPFSVGGTDTQYF
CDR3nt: TGTGCCAGCAGCCCCTTTTCAGTGGGGGGCACAGATACGCAGTATTTT

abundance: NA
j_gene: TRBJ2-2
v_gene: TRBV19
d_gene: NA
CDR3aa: CASSHTATGELFF
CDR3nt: TGTGCCAGTAGTCACACGGCGACCGGGGAGCTGTTTTTT

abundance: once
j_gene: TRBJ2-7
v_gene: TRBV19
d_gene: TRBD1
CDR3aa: CASSRLSGTANYEQYF
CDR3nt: TGTGCCAGTTCACGCCTCTCGGGGACAGCCAACTACGAGCAGTACTTC

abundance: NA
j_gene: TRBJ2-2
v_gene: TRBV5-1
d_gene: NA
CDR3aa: CASNRGANTGELFF
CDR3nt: TGCGCCAGCAACCGCGGGGCGAACACCGGGGAGCTGTTTTTT

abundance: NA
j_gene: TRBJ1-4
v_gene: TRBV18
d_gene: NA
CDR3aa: CASSPRDEKLFF
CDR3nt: TGTGCCAGCTCACCACGCGACGAAAAACTGTTTTTT

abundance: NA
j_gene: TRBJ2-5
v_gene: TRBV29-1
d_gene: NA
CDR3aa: CSVGPGLKGQTQYF
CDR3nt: TGCAGCGTTGGTCCGGGCCTAAAAGGGCAGACCCAGTACTTC

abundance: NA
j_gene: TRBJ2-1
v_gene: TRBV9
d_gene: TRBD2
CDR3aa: CASSVGGRWLDEQFF
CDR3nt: TGTGCCAGCAGCGTAGGCGGGAGGTGGTTGGATGAGCAGTTCTTC

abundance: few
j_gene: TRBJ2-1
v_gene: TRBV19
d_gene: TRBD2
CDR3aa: CASSMGGLAPTYNEQFF
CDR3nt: TGTGCCAGTAGTATGGGAGGACTAGCGCCTACCTACAATGAGCAGTTCTTC

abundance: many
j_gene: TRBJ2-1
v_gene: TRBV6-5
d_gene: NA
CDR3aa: CASTKGVTYNEQFF
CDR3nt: TGTGCCAGCACTAAGGGCGTGACCTACAATGAGCAGTTCTTC

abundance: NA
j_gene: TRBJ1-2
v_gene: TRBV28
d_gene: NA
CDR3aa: CASSSVSYLYGYTF
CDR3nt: TGTGCCAGCAGTTCAGTATCCTATTTATATGGCTACACCTTC

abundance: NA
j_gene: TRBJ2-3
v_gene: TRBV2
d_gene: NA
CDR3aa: CASSDRIREGRRPDTQYF
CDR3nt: TGTGCCAGCAGCGATCGGATTCGAGAGGGCAGACGACCAGATACGCAGTATTTT

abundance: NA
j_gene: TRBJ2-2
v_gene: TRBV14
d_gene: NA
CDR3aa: CASSQDLRGNTGELFF
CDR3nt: TGTGCCAGCAGCCAAGATCTCAGGGGGAACACCGGGGAGCTGTTTTTT

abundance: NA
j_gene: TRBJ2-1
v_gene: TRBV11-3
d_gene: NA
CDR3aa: CASSLWTQGGGGPNNEQFF
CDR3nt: TGTGCCAGCAGCTTATGGACTCAGGGGGGCGGGGGCCCCAACAATGAGCAGTTCTTC

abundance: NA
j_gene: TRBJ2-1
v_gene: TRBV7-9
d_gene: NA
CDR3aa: CASSLRHPYNEQFF
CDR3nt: TGTGCCAGCAGCTTAAGACACCCCTACAATGAGCAGTTCTTC

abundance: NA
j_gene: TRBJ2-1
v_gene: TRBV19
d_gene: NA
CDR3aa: CASSIWLGEQFF
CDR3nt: TGTGCCAGTAGTATATGGTTGGGGGAGCAGTTCTTC

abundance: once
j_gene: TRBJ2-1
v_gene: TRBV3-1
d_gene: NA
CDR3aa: CASSPGTPGEQFF
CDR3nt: TGTGCCAGCAGCCCAGGGACTCCAGGTGAGCAGTTCTTC

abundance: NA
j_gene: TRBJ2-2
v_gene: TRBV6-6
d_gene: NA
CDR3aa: CASSYPARGKYTGELFF
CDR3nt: TGTGCCAGCAGTTACCCGGCCCGCGGGAAATACACCGGGGAGCTGTTTTTT

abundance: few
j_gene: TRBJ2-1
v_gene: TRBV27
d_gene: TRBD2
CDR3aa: CASSRAGTSHYNEQFF
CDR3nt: TGTGCCAGCAGCCGCGCGGGGACTAGTCACTACAATGAGCAGTTCTTC

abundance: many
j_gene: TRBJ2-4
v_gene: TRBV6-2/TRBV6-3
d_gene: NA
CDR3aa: CASSAAGGQIGKNIQYF
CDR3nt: TGTGCCAGCAGTGCCGCCGGGGGACAGATAGGGAAAAACATTCAGTACTTC

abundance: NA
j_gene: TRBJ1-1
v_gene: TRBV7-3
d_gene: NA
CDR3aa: CASSSTGMTEAFF
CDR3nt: TGTGCCAGCAGCTCCACAGGGATGACTGAAGCTTTCTTT

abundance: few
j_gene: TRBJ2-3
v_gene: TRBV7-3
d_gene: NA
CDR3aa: CASSLMSGSTDTQYF
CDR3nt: TGTGCCAGCAGCTTAATGAGCGGGAGCACAGATACGCAGTATTTT

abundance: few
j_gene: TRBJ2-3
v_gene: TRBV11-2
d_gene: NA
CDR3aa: CASSAVPSERTQYF
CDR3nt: TGTGCCAGCAGCGCCGTCCCTAGTGAGCGTACGCAGTATTTT

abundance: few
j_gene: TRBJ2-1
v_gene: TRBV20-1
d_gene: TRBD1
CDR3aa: CSAPGQGPYNEQFF
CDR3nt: TGCAGTGCCCCGGGACAGGGGCCCTACAATGAGCAGTTCTTC

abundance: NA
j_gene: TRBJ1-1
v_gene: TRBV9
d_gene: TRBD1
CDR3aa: CASSARGTGGTEAFF
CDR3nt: TGTGCCAGCAGCGCCCGCGGGACAGGGGGCACTGAAGCTTTCTTT

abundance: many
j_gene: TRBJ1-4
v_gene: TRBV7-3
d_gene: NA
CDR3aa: CASSLRWGEKLFF
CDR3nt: TGTGCCAGCAGCTTAAGATGGGGTGAAAAACTGTTTTTT

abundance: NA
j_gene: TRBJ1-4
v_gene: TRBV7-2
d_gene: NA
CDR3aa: CASSLRGGGSEKLFF
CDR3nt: TGTGCCAGCAGCCTCCGGGGGGGGGGTAGTGAAAAACTGTTTTTT

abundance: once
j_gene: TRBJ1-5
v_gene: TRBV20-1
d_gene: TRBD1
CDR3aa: CSGRPGTETQPQHF
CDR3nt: TGCAGTGGAAGACCCGGGACAGAGACTCAGCCCCAGCATTTT

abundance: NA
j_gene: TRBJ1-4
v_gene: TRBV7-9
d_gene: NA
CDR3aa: CASSRPGTTNEKLFF
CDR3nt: TGTGCCAGCAGCAGACCAGGGACGACTAATGAAAAACTGTTTTTT

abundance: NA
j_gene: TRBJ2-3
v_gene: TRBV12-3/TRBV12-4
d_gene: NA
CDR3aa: CASSSPSQTDTQYF
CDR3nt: TGTGCCAGCAGTTCCCCCTCACAGACGGATACGCAGTATTTT

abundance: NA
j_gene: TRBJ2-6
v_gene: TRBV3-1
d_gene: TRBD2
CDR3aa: CASSPRTRKAGANVLTF
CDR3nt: TGTGCCAGCAGCCCCCGGACTAGAAAAGCTGGGGCCAACGTCCTGACTTTC

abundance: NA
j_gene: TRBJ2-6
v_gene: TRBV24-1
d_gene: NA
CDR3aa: CATSDRSPGANVLTF
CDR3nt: TGTGCCACCAGTGACCGGTCCCCTGGGGCCAACGTCCTGACTTTC

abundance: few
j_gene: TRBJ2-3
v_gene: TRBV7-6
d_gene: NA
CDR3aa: CASSPGDFSTDTQYF
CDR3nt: TGTGCCAGCAGCCCCGGGGACTTTAGCACAGATACGCAGTATTTT

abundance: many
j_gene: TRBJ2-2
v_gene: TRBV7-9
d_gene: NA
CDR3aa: CASSLENTGELFF
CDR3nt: TGTGCCAGCAGCTTAGAAAACACCGGGGAGCTGTTTTTT

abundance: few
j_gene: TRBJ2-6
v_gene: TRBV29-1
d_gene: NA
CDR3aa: CSVVIGPSGANVLTF
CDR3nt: TGCAGCGTTGTCATAGGGCCCTCTGGGGCCAACGTCCTGACTTTC

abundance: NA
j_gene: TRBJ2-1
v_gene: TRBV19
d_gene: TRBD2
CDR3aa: CASSIAGEGYEQFF
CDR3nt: TGTGCCAGTAGTATCGCGGGAGAAGGCTATGAGCAGTTCTTC